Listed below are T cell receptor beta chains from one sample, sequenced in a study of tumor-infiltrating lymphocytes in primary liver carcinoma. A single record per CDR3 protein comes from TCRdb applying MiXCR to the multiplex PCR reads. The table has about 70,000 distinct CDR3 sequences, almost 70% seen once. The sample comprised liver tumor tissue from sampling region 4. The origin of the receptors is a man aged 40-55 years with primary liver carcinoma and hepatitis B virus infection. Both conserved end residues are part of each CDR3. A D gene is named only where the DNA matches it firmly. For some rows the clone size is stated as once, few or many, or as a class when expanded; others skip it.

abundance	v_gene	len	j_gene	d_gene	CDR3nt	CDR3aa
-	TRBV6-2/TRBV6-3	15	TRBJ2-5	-	TGTGCCAGCAGTCCCGGGACCAGAGTAGCTCGTGGCCAGTACTTC	CASSPGTRVARGQYF
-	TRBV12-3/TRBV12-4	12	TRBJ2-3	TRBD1	TGTGCCAGCACCGTGACAGGGGATACGCAATATTTT	CASTVTGDTQYF
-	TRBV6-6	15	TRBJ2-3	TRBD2	TGTGCCAGCAGTCCGACTAGCGGCCTCACAAATACGCAGTATTTC	CASSPTSGLTNTQYF
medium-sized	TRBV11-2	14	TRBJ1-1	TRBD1	TGTGCCAGCAGCTTAGATCCAGGGGGGACTGAAGCTTTCTTT	CASSLDPGGTEAFF
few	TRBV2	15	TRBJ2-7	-	TGTGCCAGCAGGTCCTTTGACACGGGGAATTACGAGCAGTACTTC	CASRSFDTGNYEQYF
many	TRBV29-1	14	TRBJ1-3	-	TGCAGCGTTGCTGGAACACAGGACGGAAACACCATATATTTT	CSVAGTQDGNTIYF
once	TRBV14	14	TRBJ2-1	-	TGTGCCAGCAACCAAGGTCACTACTACAATGAGCAGTTCTTC	CASNQGHYYNEQFF
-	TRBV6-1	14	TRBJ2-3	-	TGTGCCAGCAGCTGGTGGGGTAGCACAGATGCGCAGTATTTT	CASSWWGSTDAQYF
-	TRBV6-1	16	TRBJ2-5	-	TGTGCCAGCAGTGACCTCATCGGGACGGGCAGAGAGATCCAGTACTTC	CASSDLIGTGREIQYF
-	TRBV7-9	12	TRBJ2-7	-	TGTGCCAGTAGCCAACTCTCCCACGAGCAGTACTTC	CASSQLSHEQYF
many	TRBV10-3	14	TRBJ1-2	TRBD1	TGTGCCATCAGTATCGGACAGGGGAATTATGGCTACACCTTC	CAISIGQGNYGYTF
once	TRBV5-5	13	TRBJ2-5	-	TGTACCAGCAGCTTGTGGGGTCAAGGGACCCAGTACTTC	CTSSLWGQGTQYF
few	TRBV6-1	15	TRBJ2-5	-	TGTGCCAGCAGTGAAGCGCGACAGGTCGAAGAGGCCCAGTACTTC	CASSEARQVEEAQYF
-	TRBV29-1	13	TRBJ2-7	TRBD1	TGCAGCGTCCCGACAGGGGCCGGCTACGAGCAGTGCTTC	CSVPTGAGYEQCF
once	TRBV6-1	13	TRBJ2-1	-	TGTGTAAGCAGTGAGGACATCTACAATGAGCAGTTCTTC	CVSSEDIYNEQFF
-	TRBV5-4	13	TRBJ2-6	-	TGTGCCAGCAGCTTGTCCCGGGACGACGTCATGACTTTC	CASSLSRDDVMTF
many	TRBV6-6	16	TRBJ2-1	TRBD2	TGTGCCAGCAGGCAAGCCCTAGCGGGAGGAGTCAATGAGCAGTTCTTC	CASRQALAGGVNEQFF
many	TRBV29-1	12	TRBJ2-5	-	TGCAGCGTTGAAACAGTCGGGGAGACCCAGTACTTC	CSVETVGETQYF
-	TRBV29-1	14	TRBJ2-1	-	TGCAGCGTGGCCGGTCTCAACCTAAGCAATGAGCAGTTCTTC	CSVAGLNLSNEQFF
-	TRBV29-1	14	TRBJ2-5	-	TGCTGCGTTAAGAGCGGGACACTTCAAGAGACCCACTACTTC	CCVKSGTLQETHYF
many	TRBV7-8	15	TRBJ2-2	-	TGTGCCAGCAGCCCCGGGGTGGAGAGGACCGGGGAGCTGTTTTTT	CASSPGVERTGELFF
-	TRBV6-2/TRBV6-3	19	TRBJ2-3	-	TGTGCCAGCAGTTACCAGTCATTTCTTAGTTGGAGGGCCGCAGATTCGCAGTATTTT	CASSYQSFLSWRAADSQYF
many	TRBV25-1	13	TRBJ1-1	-	TGTGCCAGCAGTCTCGCCGGGATGCTGAACGCTTTCTTT	CASSLAGMLNAFF
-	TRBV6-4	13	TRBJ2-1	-	TGTGCCAGCGGCCAAGGCGGAGATAATGAGCAGTTCTTC	CASGQGGDNEQFF
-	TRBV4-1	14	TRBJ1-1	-	TGCGCCGGCAGCCAATTGACCCAGGCAGCTGAAGCTTTCTTT	CAGSQLTQAAEAFF
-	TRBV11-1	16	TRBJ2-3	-	TGTGCCAGCAGCGAGGGACTGGCTGTTAGCACAGATACGCAGTATTTT	CASSEGLAVSTDTQYF
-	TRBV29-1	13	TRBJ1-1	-	TGCAGCGTTGAAGTGGGGGAGGCCTGTCAAGCTTTCTTT	CSVEVGEACQAFF
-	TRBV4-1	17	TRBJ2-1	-	TGCGCCAGTAGCCAAGATAGGCCGGGTAACTCCTACAATGAGCAGTTCTTC	CASSQDRPGNSYNEQFF
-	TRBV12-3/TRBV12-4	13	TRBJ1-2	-	TGTGCCAGTAGTTTGGGACTTCACTATGGCTACATCTTC	CASSLGLHYGYIF
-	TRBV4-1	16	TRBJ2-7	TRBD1	TGCTCCAGCAGCCCGCGAGGCGGACAGGGGGCCTACGAGCAGTACTTC	CSSSPRGGQGAYEQYF
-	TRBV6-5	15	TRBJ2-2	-	TGTGCCAGCAGTTATGCAGTGGACGGCACTGCGGAGCTGTTTTTT	CASSYAVDGTAELFF
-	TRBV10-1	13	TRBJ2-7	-	TGCGCCAGTTCCCGGAACGGGTCCTACGAGCAGTACTTC	CASSRNGSYEQYF
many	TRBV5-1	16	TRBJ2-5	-	TGCGCCAGCAGCCCCGAGCAAGTCCTCCCCCAAGAGACCCAGTACTTC	CASSPEQVLPQETQYF
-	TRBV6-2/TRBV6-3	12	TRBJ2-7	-	TGTGCCAGCAGGTACAATCCGTACAAGCAGTACTTC	CASRYNPYKQYF
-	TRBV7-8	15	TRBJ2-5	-	TGTGCCAGCAGCCTCTCTAGATGGGGCCAAGAGACCCAGTACTTC	CASSLSRWGQETQYF
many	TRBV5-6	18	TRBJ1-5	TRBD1	TGTGCCAGCAGCTGGAGCCTTGCCGGGACAGGGGAAAATCAGCCCCAGCATTTT	CASSWSLAGTGENQPQHF
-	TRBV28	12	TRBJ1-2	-	TGTGTCAGTTGGACCTCCCGGGGTGGCTACACCTTC	CVSWTSRGGYTF
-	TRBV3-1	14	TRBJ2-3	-	TGTGCCAGCAGCCGCCGGGTCCCGCGGGATACGCAGTATTTT	CASSRRVPRDTQYF
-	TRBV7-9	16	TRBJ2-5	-	TGTGCCAGCAGCAGAGGGGGCAGGGGGGCTCAAGAGACCCAGTACTTC	CASSRGGRGAQETQYF
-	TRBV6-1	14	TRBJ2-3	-	TGTGCCAGCATCAAACAGCCTGACACAGATACGCAATATTTT	CASIKQPDTDTQYF
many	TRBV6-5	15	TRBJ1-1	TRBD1	TGTGCCAGCAGTTCGTACAGGGGTCTGAACACTGAAGCTTTCTTT	CASSSYRGLNTEAFF
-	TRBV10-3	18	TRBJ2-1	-	TGTGCCATCAGAGAGTCCTTGGCGCTAGGGTCGCCCGGGGCTGAGCAGCTCTTC	CAIRESLALGSPGAEQLF
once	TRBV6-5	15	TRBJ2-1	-	TGTGCCGGCAGTTACTCTAGTGCTAGTGGGAGTCGGAAGTTCTTC	CAGSYSSASGSRKFF
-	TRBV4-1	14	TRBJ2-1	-	TGCACCAGCAGCCAGTCCGATAGGGGCAATGAGCAGTTCTTC	CTSSQSDRGNEQFF
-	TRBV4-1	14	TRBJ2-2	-	TGCGCCAGTAGCCAAGAGGTCCTACCCGGGGAGCTGTTTTTT	CASSQEVLPGELFF
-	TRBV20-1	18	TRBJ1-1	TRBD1	TGCAGTGCTAGAGATCGCCCCCCTCGACAGGGGGGGAACATTGAAGCTTTCTTT	CSARDRPPRQGGNIEAFF
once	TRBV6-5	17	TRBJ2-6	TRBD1	TGTGCCTGCAGATTAGGACAGGGATCCTCTGGAGCCAACGTCCTGACTTTC	CACRLGQGSSGANVLTF
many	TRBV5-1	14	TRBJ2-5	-	TGCGCCAGCAGCTTGGTCGGCGGGGACGAGACCCAGTACTTC	CASSLVGGDETQYF
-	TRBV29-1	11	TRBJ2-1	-	TGCAGGGTTGGAGAATACAATGAGCAGTTCTTC	CRVGEYNEQFF
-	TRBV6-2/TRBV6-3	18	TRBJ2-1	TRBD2	TGTGCTAGCAGTTACACCCGGACTAGCGGGGGAGGATACAATGAGCAGTTCTTC	CASSYTRTSGGGYNEQFF
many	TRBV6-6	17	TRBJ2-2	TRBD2	TGTGCCAGCAGGCTGCGCCTAGCGGGAGAAAGGACCGGGGAGCTGTTTTTT	CASRLRLAGERTGELFF
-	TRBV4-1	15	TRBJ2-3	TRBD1	TGCGCCAGCAGTCACTCCGGGACAGGGACAGATACGCAGTATTTT	CASSHSGTGTDTQYF
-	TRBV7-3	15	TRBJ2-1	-	TGTGCCAGCAGCCCGAATACCGGGTCTTACAATGAACGGTTCTTC	CASSPNTGSYNERFF
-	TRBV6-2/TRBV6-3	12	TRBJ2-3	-	TGTGCTAGCGGTACCATCGGGAGTGGCCAGTATTTT	CASGTIGSGQYF
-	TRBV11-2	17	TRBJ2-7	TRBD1	TGCGCCAGCAGCTCCCGGGCAGGGGGCGCTAACAGACAGGAGCAGTACTTC	CASSSRAGGANRQEQYF
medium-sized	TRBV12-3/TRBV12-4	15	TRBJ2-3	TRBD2	TGTGCCAGCAGCCGACTAGCGGGAGGCACAGATACGCAGTATTTT	CASSRLAGGTDTQYF
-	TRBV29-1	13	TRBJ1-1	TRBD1	TGCAGCGTTGATTCCCAGGGGGTCCCTGAAGTTTTCTTC	CSVDSQGVPEVFF
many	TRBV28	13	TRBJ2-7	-	TGTGCCAGCAGTAAGGCAGTGGCCTACGAGCAGTACTTC	CASSKAVAYEQYF
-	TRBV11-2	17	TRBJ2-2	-	TGTGCCAGCAACCCGGGCCCAAGGGCATGGAACACCGGGGAGCTGTTTTTT	CASNPGPRAWNTGELFF